The 17 T cell receptor beta chains below were found in one sample sequenced in a study of control samples from healthy donors and cancer patients. Only in-frame clones appear in the TCRdb table, and some are missing; sequencing was by immunoSEQ multiplex PCR. The table records over 150,000 clones, 91% of them present only once. Specimen: blood. These TCRs come from a middle-aged woman in good health.

The CDR3 sequence: CASRRMTGGDGYTF. The CDR3 nucleotides are TGTGCCAGCAGAAGGATGACAGGGGGGGATGGCTACACCTTC. The chain links TRBV2 to TRBJ1-2; 9 bases fit TRBD1. V shed 6 bases, J shed 6 bases, and the junction held 8 bases outside the gene matches. The CDR3 contains 14 residues. The germline CDR1 and CDR2 sequences are SNHLY and FYNNEI.

The table lists this clone with a count of one. V usage is TRBV4-1 and J usage is TRBJ2-1, with D hard to call. Trimming removed 0 bases from V and 1 base from J, with 16 bases in between. Germline-derived CDR1 and CDR2 are MGHRA and YSYEKL. The CDR3 has 18 amino acids. CDR3 region: CASSQDGVKSFSYNEQFF. DNA for the CDR3: TGCGCCAGCAGCCAAGATGGTGTAAAGAGTTTTTCCTACAATGAGCAGTTCTTC.

The chain recombines TRBV18 with TRBJ1-1, with D uncertain. Germline lookup yields CDR1 KGHSH and CDR2 LQKENI. The CDR3 is 13 residues long. Trimming removed 5 bases at V and 1 base at J, with 8 bases between. The CDR3 here is CASSYTENTEAFF. The CDR3 DNA sequence: TGTGCCAGCTCATACACGGAGAACACTGAAGCTTTCTTT. Full variable domain (outside the CDR3, taken from reference TRBV18 and TRBJ1-1): NAGVMQNPRHLVRRRGQEARLRCSPMKGHSHVYWYRQLPEEGLKFMVYLQKENIIDESGMPKERFSAEFPKEGPSILRIQQVVRGDSAAYFCASSYTENTEAFFGQGTRLTVV.

This chain uses TRBV5-1 with TRBJ2-3; TRBD1 is a possible D gene (6 bases). Germline loops: CDR1 SGHRS, CDR2 YFSETQ. Trimming shortened V by 0 bases and J by 3 bases, and 8 bases separated the two germline ends. The CDR3 covers 14 residues. The CDR3 loop reads CASSLEQGTDTQYF. The CDR3 nucleotides read TGCGCCAGCAGCTTGGAACAGGGTACAGATACGCAGTATTTT.

V gene TRBV12-3 or TRBV12-4 combines with J gene TRBJ2-7, with D possibly being TRBD2 (5 bases). The ends were cut back, 7 bases at V and 5 bases at J, with 9 bases in the middle. The CDR3 length is 11 residues. CDR3: CASTRGNEQYF. In DNA, the CDR3 is TGTGCCAGCACGAGAGGGAACGAGCAGTACTTC.

This clone showed up just once. The chain couples TRBV4-1 to TRBJ2-7; the D is unclear. The length of the CDR3 is 15 residues. The germline CDR1 and CDR2 sequences are MGHRA and YSYEKL. V was clipped by 1 base and J by 0 bases, with 10 bases between them. This CDR3 reads CASSQGLFFSYEQYF. The CDR3 DNA reads as TGCGCCAGCAGCCAAGGGCTCTTTTTCTCCTACGAGCAGTACTTC.

CDR3 coding DNA: TGTGCCAGTAGTATAGACACAAATCAGCCCCAGCATTTT. Translation: CASSIDTNQPQHF. This sequence joins TRBV19 and TRBJ1-5; D is unresolved. Germline V gene sequence: CDR1 LNHDA, CDR2 SQIVND (reference sequence). The V gene lost 0 bases and the J gene lost 4 bases, with 4 bases spanning the gap. The CDR3 is 13 residues long.

This rearrangement joins TRBV27 to TRBJ1-4; a weak D match, TRBD1 (5 bases). With 3 bases removed from V and 5 bases from J, the gap between germline ends came to 16 bases. CDR1 MNHEY and CDR2 SMNVEV come from the germline V gene (reference sequence). CDR3 length: 16 amino acids. The CDR3 reads CASSFVGQGANEKLFF. The CDR3 nucleotides read TGTGCCAGCAGTTTCGTAGGGCAGGGCGCGAATGAAAAACTGTTTTTT.

The chain uses TRBV10-3 and TRBJ1-1, with D uncertain. This CDR3 has 14 amino acids. CDR1 is ENHRY, CDR2 SYGVKD, per germline. Trimming pared 7 bases from V and 0 bases from J, leaving 12 bases between. The CDR3 DNA follows: TGTGCCATCAAACCGCAGGTGATGAACACTGAAGCTTTCTTT. Translation gives CAIKPQVMNTEAFF.

The gene calls are TRBV11-1 and TRBJ2-3; possibly TRBD1 or TRBD2 for D (5 bases each). Germline CDR1 is SGHAT and CDR2 is FQDESV (reference sequence). Trimming shortened V by 5 bases and J by 7 bases, and 16 bases separated the two germline ends. The CDR3 loop spans 14 amino acids. For the CDR3, the DNA is TGTGCCAGCAGCATTAGTGGTTGGGGGAATACGCAGTATTTT. This gives the protein CASSISGWGNTQYF. Supplemented by reference TRBV11-1 and TRBJ2-3, the full variable domain reads EAEVAQSPRYKITEKSQAVAFWCDPISGHATLYWYRQILGQGPELLVQFQDESVVDDSQLPKDRFSAERLKGVDSTLKIQPAELGDSAMYLCASSISGWGNTQYFGPGTRLTVL.

This clone was seen only once. The J gene is TRBJ2-1, the V gene TRBV5-1; 7 nucleotides match TRBD2. The CDR3 runs 15 residues. Germline-derived CDR1 and CDR2 are SGHRS and YFSETQ. V gave up 2 bases and J gave up 0 bases; unmatched junction bases: 2. CDR3 protein: CASSFERGSYNEQFF. Written as DNA, the CDR3 is TGCGCCAGCAGCTTCGAGCGGGGCTCCTACAATGAGCAGTTCTTC.

V and J are TRBV6-5 and TRBJ1-2; D is unresolved. Germline loops: CDR1 MNHEY, CDR2 SVGAGI. The germline V and J ends were trimmed by 4 bases and 3 bases, with 15 bases remaining between them. The CDR3 length is 15 residues. The CDR3 DNA follows: TGTGCCAGCAGTTCCCGTACTCTGAGGGACTATGGCTACACCTTC. This sequence encodes CASSSRTLRDYGYTF.

This clone was counted once. The chain links TRBV3-1 (or the pseudogene TRBV3-2) to TRBJ2-5; D remains ambiguous. This CDR3 spans 14 amino acids. Germline values: CDR1 LGHDT, CDR2 YNNKEL (reference sequence). V shed 0 bases and J shed 7 bases, with 12 bases lying between them. In DNA, the CDR3 is TGTGCCAGCAGCCAAGAGGGTTTTCTCGGGACCCAGTACTTC. It specifies CASSQEGFLGTQYF.

This chain joins TRBV7-2 and TRBJ1-2; TRBD1 might be the D (5 bases). The V gene lost 2 bases and the J gene lost 6 bases, with 16 bases spanning the gap. The germline gives CDR1 SGHTA, CDR2 FQGNSA. The CDR3 extends over 15 amino acids. CDR3 DNA: TGTGCCAGCAGCTTAACCGGGGCACCGGGACATGGCTACACCTTC. This sequence encodes CASSLTGAPGHGYTF.

The rearrangement links TRBV27 to TRBJ1-4, with TRBD1 identical over 8 bases. Germline V gene lookup returns CDR1 MNHEY and CDR2 SMNVEV (reference sequence). This CDR3 contains 14 residues. After removal of 8 bases from V and 8 bases from J, the junction contained 10 bases not matched to a gene. CDR3: CASGPGQDKEKLFF. DNA of the CDR3: TGTGCCAGCGGACCGGGACAGGACAAGGAAAAACTGTTTTTT.

The chain recombines TRBV5-1 with TRBJ1-1, with D maybe TRBD1 (6 bases). This CDR3 spans 19 amino acids. The germline gives CDR1 SGHRS, CDR2 YFSETQ. Trimming cost V 2 bases and J 5 bases, with 28 bases left between them. CDR3 region: CASSFNPRGPRQGQTEAFF. The DNA for the CDR3 is TGCGCCAGCAGCTTCAATCCCAGAGGACCCAGGCAGGGGCAGACTGAAGCTTTCTTT.

This chain uses TRBV5-1 with TRBJ2-5, with D possibly being TRBD2 (6 bases). Looked up from germline, CDR1 is SGHRS and CDR2 is YFSETQ. The CDR3 is 16 amino acids. V was shortened by 1 base and J by 4 bases, with 17 bases between the two germline ends. CDR3 DNA: TGCGCCAGCAGCTTGTACGGGGGAAGTAGTAGAGAGACCCAGTACTTC. It codes for CASSLYGGSSRETQYF. The complete variable domain, with remaining parts taken from reference TRBV5-1 and TRBJ2-5, reads KAGVTQTPRYLIKTRGQQVTLSCSPISGHRSVSWYQQTPGQGLQFLFEYFSETQRNKGNFPGRFSGRQFSNSRSEMNVSTLELGDSALYLCASSLYGGSSRETQYFGPGTRLLVL.